This TCR beta chain was documented in a study of B cell selection in AIRE deficiency. Regulatory T cells were sorted as CD4+CD25hiCD127low/negative. Original handling: Pooled Tregs gave about 60,000 patient and around 96,000 donor TCRbeta sequences. Assay: immunoSEQ multiplex PCR; the TCRdb copy retains only in-frame clones and omits some. V and J calls and clone size are copied from that table; D and trimming were computed from the DNA. Found here are tens of thousands of clones, about 94% of them singletons; the top ten hold roughly 2%. General study points: CDR3s were shorter in shared Treg sequences, reflecting few non-templated nucleotide insertions. Patient Tconv cells held around a third of Treg sequences shared by healthy donors. Only TCRbeta was sequenced; about 35% of shared healthy Treg sequences appeared in Tconv.

As regards this clone: Its antigen is currently unknown.

The V gene lost 5 bases and the J gene lost 3 bases, with 14 bases spanning the gap. CDR3 length equals 14 residues. Germline V gives CDR1 MNHEY, CDR2 SVGAGI. The V and J genes are TRBV6-5 and TRBJ2-7; no firm D call. This TCR derives from a human donor with AIRE deficiency. Specimen: Tregs sorted from PBMCs. The CDR3 DNA sequence: TGTGCCAGCAGTCGAGACCCCGCGAACTACGAGCAGTACTTC. This encodes CASSRDPANYEQYF.